A single sample is the source of the 30 T cell receptor beta chains below, sequenced in a study of identifying expanded T cells in peripheral blood. Method: immunoSEQ multiplex PCR; TCRdb's copy keeps in-frame clones and lacks some. Among over 100,000 clones listed, about 88% were seen once. The material sequenced was blood. The receptors stem from a person aged 18 to 75 in good health.

V gene TRBV6-6 combines with J gene TRBJ2-3; D is possibly TRBD1 (6 bases). The V gene's germline CDR1 is MNHNY and CDR2 SVGAGI (reference sequence). CDR3 length: 14 amino acids. V was shortened by 2 bases and J by 2 bases, with 8 bases between the two germline ends. The CDR3 DNA is TGTGCCAGCAGTTACAGGGACACCACAGATACGCAGTATTTT. This translates into CASSYRDTTDTQYF.

The chain carries TRBV10-3 and TRBJ2-1, with D perhaps TRBD1 (6 bases). Germline V gene sequence: CDR1 ENHRY, CDR2 SYGVKD. This CDR3 contains 16 residues. The ends were cut back, 2 bases at V and 6 bases at J, with 17 bases in the middle. The CDR3 DNA reads TGTGCCATCAGTGAGACTGACGTCGAAGGGGGCAATGAGCAGTTCTTC. Encoded protein: CAISETDVEGGNEQFF.

J is TRBJ1-2 and V is TRBV10-2, with 7 bases identical to TRBD1. The CDR3 is 16 amino acids. V shed 0 bases, J shed 2 bases, and the junction held 6 bases outside the gene matches. Germline CDR1 and CDR2: WSHSY and SAAADI. CDR3 amino acids: CASSESLRGPNYGYTF. For the CDR3, the DNA is TGCGCCAGCAGTGAGTCATTGAGGGGGCCGAACTATGGCTACACCTTC.

CDR3 sequence reads: CASSFLMGQGTEAFF. Here the CDR3 DNA reads TGTGCCAGCAGTTTTCTTATGGGGCAGGGAACTGAAGCTTTCTTT. The chain couples TRBV28 to TRBJ1-1; a possible D gene is TRBD1 (5 bases). The CDR3 totals 15 residues. The germline V gene has CDR1 MDHEN and CDR2 SYDVKM. The germline V and J ends were trimmed by 3 bases and 5 bases, with 16 bases remaining between them.

The rearrangement links TRBV4-3 to TRBJ2-3, with TRBD1 matching 9 bases. In germline, CDR1 is LGHNA, CDR2 YSLEER. With V trimmed by 3 bases and J by 5 bases, 9 bases remained unmatched. The CDR3 is 16 residues long. The CDR3 DNA follows: TGCGCCAGCAGCCAGGAAACAGGGGGCGCGGGAGATACGCAGTATTTT. It yields the protein CASSQETGGAGDTQYF.

The J gene is TRBJ2-1, the V gene TRBV10-2, with D possibly being TRBD2 (7 bases). The V and J ends lost 3 bases and 0 bases respectively, with 21 bases between them. There are 19 residues in the CDR3. Germline V gene data show CDR1 as WSHSY and CDR2 as SAAADI. DNA of the CDR3: TGCGCCAGCAGTGATTCTCACGGTGGTAGGGGGGGCTCCTACAATGAGCAGTTCTTC. Residues: CASSDSHGGRGGSYNEQFF.

The genes are TRBV5-1 and TRBJ2-5; TRBD2 matches at 13 bases. CDR3 length equals 17 residues. With V trimmed by 4 bases and J by 5 bases, 11 bases remained unmatched. CDR1 is SGHRS and CDR2 is YFSETQ in the germline V gene. This CDR3 is CASSEGLAGAGGETQYF. The CDR3 DNA follows: TGCGCCAGCAGCGAAGGACTAGCGGGGGCTGGGGGGGAGACCCAGTACTTC.

The chain combines TRBV7-3 with TRBJ1-2; 8 nucleotides match TRBD1. J was trimmed by 2 bases and V by 5 bases; bases with no gene match: 4. Germline V lookup: CDR1 SGHTA, CDR2 FQGTGA. The CDR3 extends over 14 amino acids. This CDR3 is CASSRGQGNYGYTF. As DNA, the CDR3 is TGTGCCAGCAGCCGAGGACAGGGAAACTATGGCTACACCTTC.

The chain couples TRBV18 to TRBJ2-3; possible D gene TRBD1, 6 bases. CDR1 is KGHSH, CDR2 LQKENI, per germline. CDR3 length equals 15 residues. V shed 3 bases and J shed 2 bases, with 12 bases lying between them. The chain's CDR3 is CASSPEQGFTDTQYF. The CDR3 DNA follows: TGTGCCAGCTCACCCGAACAGGGATTCACAGATACGCAGTATTTT.

The J gene is TRBJ2-3, the V gene TRBV9, with 8 bases matching TRBD2. Losses at the gene ends were 0 bases for V and 6 bases for J; bases not matched to a gene: 15. Looked up from germline, CDR1 is SGDLS and CDR2 is YYNGEE. This CDR3 spans 18 amino acids. CDR3 sequence: CASSVVGVSGSGVDTQYF. For the CDR3, the DNA is TGTGCCAGCAGCGTAGTTGGTGTGAGCGGGAGCGGAGTTGATACGCAGTATTTT.

This chain connects TRBV7-2 to TRBJ2-2; 7 positions match TRBD1. The CDR3 is 15 amino acids. V trimming: 7 bases; J trimming: 0 bases; junction bases outside the gene matches: 5. The V gene's germline CDR1 is SGHTA and CDR2 FQGNSA. CDR3 amino acids: CASTPGTANTGELFF. The CDR3 DNA sequence: TGTGCCAGCACCCCCGGGACAGCGAACACCGGGGAGCTGTTTTTT.

The rearrangement uses TRBV9 and TRBJ1-5, with unresolved D. V lost 3 bases to trimming and J lost 7 bases, with 11 bases between them. The CDR3 is 13 residues long. Germline values: CDR1 SGDLS, CDR2 YYNGEE. The CDR3 is CASSAEGTQPQHF. Here the CDR3 DNA reads TGTGCCAGCAGCGCGGAGGGAACCCAGCCCCAGCATTTT.

This rearrangement joins TRBV10-2 to TRBJ1-5; 7 nucleotides align to TRBD1. The CDR3 length is 13 residues. CDR1 is WSHSY, CDR2 SAAADI, per germline. After removal of 7 bases from V and 5 bases from J, the junction contained 5 bases not matched to a gene. The CDR3 region has the DNA TGCGCCAGCATAGACAGGGTCGATCAGCCCCAGCATTTT. Translating gives CASIDRVDQPQHF.

The chain combines TRBV6-1 with TRBJ1-2; D perhaps matches TRBD1 (5 bases). The ends were cut back, 3 bases at V and 1 base at J, with 6 bases in the middle. The CDR3 runs to 13 residues. Germline CDR1 MNHNS, CDR2 SASEGT. In DNA form, the CDR3 reads TGTGCCAGCAGTGAGGGACGTAACTATGGCTACACCTTC. This codes for CASSEGRNYGYTF.

This clone was detected only once. The chain combines TRBV2 with TRBJ2-7; the D is unclear. With 10 bases removed from V and 4 bases from J, the gap between germline ends came to 11 bases. Per the germline V gene, CDR1 is SNHLY and CDR2 is FYNNEI. This CDR3 region has 11 residues. The CDR3 sequence: CATRTQYEQYF. The CDR3 DNA follows: TGTGCCACCAGAACTCAGTACGAGCAGTACTTC. The full variable domain, its missing parts supplied by reference TRBV2 and TRBJ2-7, is EPEVTQTPSHQVTQMGQEVILRCVPISNHLYFYWYRQILGQKVEFLVSFYNNEISEKSEIFDDQFSVERPDGSNFTLKIRSTKLEDSAMYFCATRTQYEQYFGPGTRLTVT.

A few counts support this clone. The gene calls are TRBV6-5 and TRBJ1-1; TRBD1 might be the D (6 bases). Germline CDR1 and CDR2: MNHEY and SVGAGI. This CDR3 contains 14 residues. The V and J ends lost 10 bases and 1 base respectively, with 16 bases between them. CDR3 nucleotides: TGTGCCACCGCAACCACGACAGGGAACACTGAAGCTTTCTTT. This encodes CATATTTGNTEAFF.

The V gene is TRBV6-5, the J gene TRBJ1-1; no definite D call. This CDR3 has 14 residues. Germline assignment: CDR1 MNHEY and CDR2 SVGAGI. Trimming removed 6 bases at V and 1 base at J, with 12 bases between. CDR3 in DNA: TGTGCCAGCAGCCAACTCCGGGGGAACACTGAAGCTTTCTTT. The encoded protein is CASSQLRGNTEAFF.

This chain uses TRBV4-1 with TRBJ2-3, with D perhaps TRBD1 or TRBD2 (6 bases each). V gave up 2 bases and J gave up 2 bases, with 11 bases separating them. This CDR3 comprises 15 residues. The germline V gene has CDR1 MGHRA and CDR2 YSYEKL. This CDR3 reads CASSQRGAATDTQYF. The CDR3 DNA follows: TGCGCCAGCAGCCAAAGGGGGGCGGCCACAGATACGCAGTATTTT.

The rearrangement uses TRBV29-1 and TRBJ2-1; TRBD1 matches 9 bases. Trimming took 6 bases from V and 4 from J; bases not matched to a gene: 7. The CDR3 contains 14 residues. From germline, CDR1 is SQVTM and CDR2 ANQGSEA. As DNA, the CDR3 is TGCAGCGTGAGGAGGACAGGGGAGTACAATGAGCAGTTCTTC. Amino acid sequence: CSVRRTGEYNEQFF.

V usage is TRBV5-1 and J usage is TRBJ2-3; the match to TRBD2 covers 10 bases. Germline V gene data show CDR1 as SGHRS and CDR2 as YFSETQ. CDR3 length: 16 residues. The ends lost 0 bases at V and 3 bases at J; junction bases unmatched: 4. The CDR3 coding sequence is TGCGCCAGCAGCTTGGTGCTAGCGGGAGATACAGATACGCAGTATTTT. Its translation: CASSLVLAGDTDTQYF.

This clone was observed a single time. J is TRBJ1-1 and V is TRBV14, with D maybe TRBD1 (6 bases). Germline V lookup: CDR1 SGHDN, CDR2 FVKESK. Trimming pared 8 bases from V and 1 base from J, leaving 11 bases between. The CDR3 has 13 amino acids. CDR3 residues: CASAGQTNTEAFF. The CDR3 DNA is TGTGCCAGCGCGGGACAAACGAACACTGAAGCTTTCTTT.

This clone was recorded a few times. This chain joins TRBV6-1 and TRBJ2-3; TRBD2 agrees at 12 bases. V lost 4 bases to trimming and J lost 6 bases; unmatched junction nucleotides: 5. The germline V gene has CDR1 MNHNS and CDR2 SASEGT. This CDR3 is 15 amino acids long. The CDR3 nucleotides read TGTGCCAGCAGTGCCGGACTAGCGGGGCGGGATACGCAGTATTTT. Translation gives CASSAGLAGRDTQYF.

The chain recombines TRBV28 with TRBJ2-2; 7 bases are a match to TRBD1. CDR3 size: 16 residues. V trimming: 3 bases; J trimming: 3 bases; junction bases outside the gene matches: 7. Germline values: CDR1 MDHEN, CDR2 SYDVKM. In DNA, the CDR3 is TGTGCCAGCAGTTTTGGTTTGAGGGGGCACACCGGGGAGCTGTTTTTT. It translates to CASSFGLRGHTGELFF.

The rearrangement uses TRBV7-2 and TRBJ2-1; possible D gene TRBD1, 6 bases. Germline V gene sequence: CDR1 SGHTA, CDR2 FQGNSA. The CDR3 totals 14 residues. The V end lost 3 bases, the J end lost 8 bases, and 14 bases lay between the germline ends. CDR3 nucleotides: TGTGCCAGCAGCTTTTCCTCACAGGGTCATGAGCAGTTCTTC. It encodes CASSFSSQGHEQFF. Full variable domain (missing parts from reference TRBV7-2 and TRBJ2-1): GAGVSQSPSNKVTEKGKDVELRCDPISGHTALYWYRQSLGQGLEFLIYFQGNSAPDKSGLPSDRFSAERTGGSVSTLTIQRTQQEDSAVYLCASSFSSQGHEQFFGPGTRLTVL.

This sequence joins TRBV30 and TRBJ1-6; D is uncertain. Germline V gene lookup returns CDR1 GTSNPN and CDR2 SVGIG (reference sequence). Deletions cut 8 bases from V and 3 bases from J, with 11 bases between. The CDR3 is 13 residues long. The chain's CDR3 is CARSTDYNSPLHF. The CDR3 DNA sequence: TGTGCCCGTTCCACAGACTATAATTCACCCCTCCACTTT.

The rearrangement joins TRBV9 to TRBJ1-1; a weak D match, TRBD1 (5 bases). The V and J ends lost 0 bases and 6 bases respectively, with 15 bases between them. The germline V gene encodes CDR1 SGDLS and CDR2 YYNGEE. The CDR3 has 15 residues. The CDR3 loop is CASSVVVGVGAEAFF. CDR3 bases: TGTGCCAGCAGCGTAGTAGTGGGGGTTGGGGCTGAAGCTTTCTTT.

The genes are TRBV19 and TRBJ2-7; perhaps TRBD1 as D (5 bases). Trimming shortened V by 5 bases and J by 0 bases, and 11 bases separated the two germline ends. The length of the CDR3 is 14 residues. From germline, CDR1 is LNHDA and CDR2 SQIVND (reference sequence). CDR3 protein: CASSVGDSSYEQYF. As DNA, the CDR3 is TGTGCCAGTAGTGTGGGCGACAGCTCCTACGAGCAGTACTTC. Drawing the rest from reference TRBV19 and TRBJ2-7, the complete variable domain is DGGITQSPKYLFRKEGQNVTLSCEQNLNHDAMYWYRQDPGQGLRLIYYSQIVNDFQKGDIAEGYSVSREKKESFPLTVTSAQKNPTAFYLCASSVGDSSYEQYFGPGTRLTVT.

The chain carries TRBV6-6 and TRBJ2-5; D is ambiguous. This CDR3 comprises 13 residues. Germline loops: CDR1 MNHNY, CDR2 SVGAGI (reference sequence). V shed 5 bases and J shed 2 bases, with 9 bases lying between them. CDR3 region: CASSRDDQETQYF. For the CDR3, the DNA is TGTGCCAGCAGTCGAGACGATCAAGAGACCCAGTACTTC.

V is TRBV9 and J is TRBJ2-3; D might be TRBD2 (6 bases). Trimming removed 0 bases from V and 2 bases from J, with 10 bases in between. The CDR3 has 15 residues. The V gene's germline CDR1 is SGDLS and CDR2 YYNGEE. DNA for the CDR3: TGTGCCAGCAGCGTAGTGGGGGGTACCACAGATACGCAGTATTTT. This codes for CASSVVGGTTDTQYF.

The rearrangement joins TRBV2 to TRBJ2-1; 9 bases are a match to TRBD2. V shed 5 bases and J 3 bases; nucleotides not matched to a gene: 8. The CDR3 contains 16 residues. The germline CDR1 and CDR2 sequences are SNHLY and FYNNEI. The CDR3 spells CASSPGVAGVYNEQFF. In nucleotides, the CDR3 is TGTGCCAGCAGTCCCGGGGTAGCGGGAGTCTACAATGAGCAGTTCTTC.